This TCR beta chain originates from a study of T-cell memory formation after mild COVID-19. CDR3 length: 14 residues. V gave up 5 bases and J gave up 3 bases, with 13 bases separating them. This clonotype occurred once. TCRdb re-called the 5' RACE reads through MiXCR, storing one row per CDR3 protein. The data contain approximately 500,000 distinct CDR3 sequences, more than 20% of them singletons. Sequencing was carried out using PBMCs or a T cell subset sorted from them (not recorded which). The receptor was isolated from an adult woman who had mild COVID-19 (a few samples of this study predate the infection). Cell type and time point are not known. V is TRBV12-3 or TRBV12-4 and J is TRBJ1-2; D remains unclear. This CDR3 is CASSQRVGYYGYTF. The CDR3 nucleotides are TGTGCCAGCAGTCAGAGGGTAGGGTACTATGGCTACACCTTC.